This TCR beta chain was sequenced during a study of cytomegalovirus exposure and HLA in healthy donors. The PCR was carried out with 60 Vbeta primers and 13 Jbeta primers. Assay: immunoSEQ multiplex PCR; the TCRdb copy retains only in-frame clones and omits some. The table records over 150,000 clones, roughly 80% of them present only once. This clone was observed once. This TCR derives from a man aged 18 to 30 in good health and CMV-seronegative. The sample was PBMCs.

The CDR3 sequence: CASSPGGSDTQYF. CDR3 nucleotides: TGTGCCAGCAGCCCTGGAGGGTCAGATACGCAGTATTTT. The chain recombines TRBV16 with TRBJ2-3, with D possibly matching TRBD2 (6 bases). CDR1 KGHSY and CDR2 FQNENV come from the germline V gene. The CDR3 is 13 amino acids. Trimming left V 4 bases short and J 4 bases short, with 9 bases between.